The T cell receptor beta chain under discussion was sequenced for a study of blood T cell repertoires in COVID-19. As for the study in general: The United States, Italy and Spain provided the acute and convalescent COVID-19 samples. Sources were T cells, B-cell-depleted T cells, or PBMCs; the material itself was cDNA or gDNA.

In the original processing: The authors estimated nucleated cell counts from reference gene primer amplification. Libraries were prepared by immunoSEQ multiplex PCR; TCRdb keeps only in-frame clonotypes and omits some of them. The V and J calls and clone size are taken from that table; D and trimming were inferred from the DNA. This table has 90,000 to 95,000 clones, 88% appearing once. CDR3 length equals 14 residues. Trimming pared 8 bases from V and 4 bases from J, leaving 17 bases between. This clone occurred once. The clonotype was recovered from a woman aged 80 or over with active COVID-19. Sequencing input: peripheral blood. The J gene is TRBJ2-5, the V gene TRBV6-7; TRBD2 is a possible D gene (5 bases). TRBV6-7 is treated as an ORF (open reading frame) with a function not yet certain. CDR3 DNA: TGTGCCAGCCCTCTGGTAGCGCAAGGAGAGACCCAGTACTTC. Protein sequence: CASPLVAQGETQYF.